This T cell receptor (beta chain) stems from a study of memory CD4+ T cells and cytomegalovirus serostatus. The overall study: Of the healthy Belgian adults, 9 or 10 were CMV seropositive and 20 to 30 seronegative.

Single viable CD3+CD4+CD8-CD45RO+ cells were sorted as the memory CD4+ T cells. Positive selection with CD4 microbeads enriched total CD4+ T cells. Sequencing was performed with immunoSEQ multiplex PCR; in TCRdb, only in-frame clones are kept and a portion is missing. The data contain some 58,000 clones, approximately 71% of them seen just once; the ten biggest clones take up approximately 0.81%. Study-level findings and limits: Median bootstrapped AUC for CMV status was about 0.95 originally, about 0.9 US-trained. Each of around 69 CMV-associated TCRbeta sequences occurred in one to five individuals.

Germline V gives CDR1 GTSNPN, CDR2 SVGIG (reference sequence). V lost 0 bases and J 8 bases, leaving 8 bases between the germline ends. The CDR3 length is 12 residues. This clone was counted a few times. Its antigen is still unknown. The rearrangement joins TRBV30 to TRBJ1-3; no definite D call. The sample was memory CD4+ T cells from blood. This TCR was sampled from an adult in good health and CMV-seronegative. The CDR3 sequence: CAWSVGTDTIYF. CDR3 nucleotide sequence: TGTGCCTGGAGTGTAGGTACGGACACCATATATTTT.